A selection of T cell receptor beta chains follows, all from one sample in a study of T cells after somatic rescue of genetic block. Clones were read by immunoSEQ multiplex PCR, and TCRdb kept only the in-frame ones, dropping some. The data contain some 15,000 clones, 60% to 75% of them seen just once; the ten biggest clones take up about 30%. The sample taken for sequencing was peripheral blood mononuclear cells (PBMCs). The receptor source for this set is a man between 18 and 35 years old. Each CDR3 is given with its conserved first and last residue. The D gene is left open where the match is weak. For some rows the clone size is stated as once, few or many, or as a class when expanded; others skip it.

cdr3_aa | cdr3_nt | v_call | d_call | j_call | clone_size
CASSYSGTGHYEQYF | TGTGCCAGCAGTTACTCTGGGACAGGACATTACGAGCAGTACTTC | TRBV6-6 | TRBD1 | TRBJ2-7 | few
CSAASSYEQYF | TGCAGTGCTGCCAGTTCCTACGAGCAGTACTTC | TRBV20-1 | - | TRBJ2-7 | once
CASSYTGGGRETQYF | TGTGCCAGCAGTTACACAGGGGGAGGGCGGGAGACCCAGTACTTC | TRBV6-5 | - | TRBJ2-5 | -
CASSSRDPDTQYF | TGTGCCAGCAGCTCCAGGGACCCAGATACGCAGTATTTT | TRBV11-3 | - | TRBJ2-3 | -
CASSLGTVQNTGELFF | TGCGCCAGCAGCTTGGGGACAGTACAGAACACCGGGGAGCTGTTTTTT | TRBV5-1 | - | TRBJ2-2 | -
CASSEQGPEQYF | TGCGCCAGCAGCGAGCAGGGCCCCGAGCAGTACTTC | TRBV5-1 | - | TRBJ2-7 | -
CASSSPRDRGFSYNSPLHF | TGTGCCAGCAGCTCACCCCGGGACAGGGGATTCTCCTATAATTCACCCCTCCACTTT | TRBV7-9 | TRBD1 | TRBJ1-6 | few
CASSLERQPQHF | TGTGCCAGCAGTCTGGAGCGTCAGCCCCAGCATTTT | TRBV7-2 | - | TRBJ1-5 | -
CAISARWDTQETQYF | TGTGCCATCAGTGCACGATGGGACACCCAAGAGACCCAGTACTTC | TRBV10-3 | - | TRBJ2-5 | -
CASSLPQTQQGNYGYTF | TGCGCCAGCAGCTTGCCTCAGACTCAACAGGGAAACTATGGCTACACCTTC | TRBV5-1 | - | TRBJ1-2 | -
CASSRGTGGYNQPQHF | TGCGCCAGCAGCCGAGGGACAGGGGGTTACAATCAGCCCCAGCATTTT | TRBV4-1 | TRBD1 | TRBJ1-5 | -
CASSPLGLGGTEAFF | TGTGCCAGCTCACCACTAGGCTTAGGAGGCACTGAAGCTTTCTTT | TRBV18 | - | TRBJ1-1 | -
CASSLAVLSLGQDTGELFF | TGCGCCAGCAGCTTGGCCGTTTTAAGTCTGGGACAGGACACCGGGGAGCTGTTTTTT | TRBV5-1 | TRBD1 | TRBJ2-2 | few
CASRPTIDNEQFF | TGCGCCAGCCGCCCCACTATCGACAATGAGCAGTTCTTC | TRBV5-1 | - | TRBJ2-1 | few
CASSPTGVHYEQYF | TGTGCCAGCAGTCCTACAGGGGTTCACTACGAGCAGTACTTC | TRBV28 | TRBD1 | TRBJ2-7 | -
CASSNERKNIQYF | TGTGCCAGCAGTAACGAGAGGAAAAACATTCAGTACTTC | TRBV27 | - | TRBJ2-4 | -
CSAAGGTNEKLFF | TGCAGCGCTGCCGGGGGGACTAATGAAAAACTGTTTTTT | TRBV29-1 | - | TRBJ1-4 | -
CASSTTSSGSFSEQFF | TGCGCCAGCAGCACTACCTCTAGCGGGAGTTTTAGTGAGCAGTTCTTC | TRBV5-1 | TRBD2 | TRBJ2-1 | -
CASRGGRYQPQHF | TGTGCCAGTCGGGGGGGGAGGTATCAGCCCCAGCATTTT | TRBV19 | - | TRBJ1-5 | -
CASSQDRLAKNIQYF | TGCGCCAGCAGCCAAGATAGGCTAGCCAAAAACATTCAGTACTTC | TRBV4-1 | - | TRBJ2-4 | -
CASRAGQGDYNEQFF | TGTGCCAGCAGAGCAGGACAGGGGGACTACAATGAGCAGTTCTTC | TRBV2 | TRBD1 | TRBJ2-1 | few
CASSINPGDRGSYEQYF | TGTGCCAGCAGTATAAACCCCGGGGACAGGGGATCCTACGAGCAGTACTTC | TRBV27 | TRBD1 | TRBJ2-7 | -
CASSTPRAGLNQPQHF | TGTGCCAGTAGTACGCCCAGGGCAGGGCTAAATCAGCCCCAGCATTTT | TRBV19 | - | TRBJ1-5 | -
CASSKDGGQGGQPQHF | TGTGCCAGCAGCAAAGACGGAGGACAGGGGGGACAGCCCCAGCATTTT | TRBV21-1 | - | TRBJ1-5 | -